Presented here are 8 T cell receptor beta chains from one specimen sequenced in a study. A single record per CDR3 protein comes from TCRdb applying MiXCR to the 5' RACE reads. Here the sample spans tens of thousands of distinct CDR3 sequences, roughly 30% being singletons. Sequencing used tumor-infiltrating memory CD4+ T cells sorted from the breast tumor. Subset here: memory CD4+ T cells, CD4+CD45RO+CD25-. These receptors all stem from a female donor with breast cancer.

V is TRBV6-5 and J is TRBJ1-2; 7 nucleotides match TRBD1. This CDR3 contains 16 residues. V shed 6 bases and J 4 bases; nucleotides not matched to a gene: 14. Germline V gene sequence: CDR1 MNHEY, CDR2 SVGAGI. The CDR3 DNA sequence: TGTGCCAGCAGCCGAGGACAGGAGGGTAGTTCCTATGGCTACACCTTC. Encoded protein: CASSRGQEGSSYGYTF.

This clonotype has a handful of counts. The chain combines TRBV4-2 with TRBJ2-3; 10 positions agree with TRBD2. The V gene end was trimmed by 4 bases and the J gene end by 4 bases; junction bases not matched to a gene: 14. This CDR3 is 18 amino acids long. Germline V CDR1 and CDR2: LGHNA, YNFKEQ. This chain's CDR3 is CASSPRGSSGSGPDTQYF. The CDR3 DNA is TGTGCCAGCAGCCCCCGGGGGTCTAGCGGGAGTGGGCCAGATACGCAGTATTTT.

A few counts support this clonotype. V usage is TRBV20-1 and J usage is TRBJ2-7; D ambiguous. V was pared by 0 bases and J by 3 bases, with 12 bases between. Germline V gene data show CDR1 as DFQATT and CDR2 as SNEGSKA (reference sequence). This CDR3 spans 14 amino acids. CDR3 DNA: TGCAGTGCTAGAGATCGGCTGAAATACTACGAGCAGTACTTC. It yields the protein CSARDRLKYYEQYF.

This clonotype was counted between two and nine times. DNA of the CDR3: TGCGCCAGCAGCTTGCTGCCCCTAGATAGCCGGGGGGGCTATGGCTACACCTTC. Amino acids: CASSLLPLDSRGGYGYTF. The rearrangement uses TRBV5-1 and TRBJ1-2; a weak D match, TRBD1 (5 bases). The CDR3 runs to 18 residues. Trimming shortened V by 1 base and J by 4 bases, and 23 bases separated the two germline ends. Germline assignment: CDR1 SGHRS and CDR2 YFSETQ. The full variable domain, its missing parts supplied by reference TRBV5-1 and TRBJ1-2, is KAGVTQTPRYLIKTRGQQVTLSCSPISGHRSVSWYQQTPGQGLQFLFEYFSETQRNKGNFPGRFSGRQFSNSRSEMNVSTLELGDSALYLCASSLLPLDSRGGYGYTFGSGTRLTVV.

The V call is TRBV11-3, the J call TRBJ2-3; D is unresolved. Germline V gene data show CDR1 as SGHNT and CDR2 as YENEEA. The CDR3 sequence is 14 residues long. V was cut by 3 bases and J by 3 bases, with 10 bases left in between. This CDR3 is CASSLTRATDTQYF. The CDR3 DNA reads TGTGCCAGCAGCTTGACGCGAGCAACAGATACGCAGTATTTT.

The DNA of the CDR3 is TGCGCCAGCAGCTTGATGTCCGGGACAGCCATCTACGAGCAGTACTTC. It specifies CASSLMSGTAIYEQYF. The chain combines TRBV5-1 with TRBJ2-7; 7 nucleotides match TRBD1. Germline CDR1 is SGHRS and CDR2 is YFSETQ. CDR3 length: 16 amino acids. V shed 1 base, J shed 3 bases, and the junction held 10 bases outside the gene matches.

The sample holds a few counts of this clonotype. The chain joins TRBV7-2 to TRBJ1-2; 7 bases are a match to TRBD1. V lost 1 base, J lost 4 bases, and 6 bases stayed unmatched. The germline V gene has CDR1 SGHTA and CDR2 FQGNSA. The CDR3 is 15 amino acids. CDR3 residues: CASSLVPGGSYGYTF. The CDR3 DNA reads as TGTGCCAGCAGCTTAGTGCCAGGGGGATCCTATGGCTACACCTTC. The full variable domain, rest sourced from reference TRBV7-2 and TRBJ1-2, is GAGVSQSPSNKVTEKGKDVELRCDPISGHTALYWYRQSLGQGLEFLIYFQGNSAPDKSGLPSDRFSAERTGGSVSTLTIQRTQQEDSAVYLCASSLVPGGSYGYTFGSGTRLTVV.

This clonotype was counted a few times. The rearrangement uses TRBV20-1 and TRBJ2-7; 8 bases line up with TRBD2. CDR1 is DFQATT and CDR2 is SNEGSKA in the germline V gene (reference sequence). V lost 3 bases and J lost 7; bases outside the gene matches: 8. This CDR3 is built from 13 residues. CDR3 nucleotides: TGCAGTGCTAGTCTCAGCGGGAGTGGTGAGCAGTACTTC. Translated, it gives CSASLSGSGEQYF.